This T cell receptor beta chain stems from a study of CD8+ T cells in alopecia areata. Broader study findings: TCR sharing across patients was less clear than in mice, possibly HLA-related. Lesional scalp exceeded normal scalp in clonality, especially in alopecia totalis/universalis. Scalp specimens additionally yield sequences from normal skin's resident alphabeta T cells.

Sorting of PBMCs yielded the CD4+ and CD8+ T cells. This clone was found a few times. Its antigen is as yet unknown. RNA extraction and reverse transcription yielded cDNA as sequencing template. Sequencing was performed with immunoSEQ multiplex PCR; in TCRdb, only in-frame clones are kept and a portion is missing. The profile shows about 140,000 clones, 62% of them singletons. The germline V gene has CDR1 MGHRA and CDR2 YSYEKL. V gave up 3 bases and J gave up 8 bases; unmatched junction bases: 7. CDR3 length equals 14 residues. The chain joins TRBV4-1 to TRBJ2-1, with 7 bases lining up with TRBD2. This TCR came from a human donor in good health. Sequenced: CD8+ T cells sorted from blood. The CDR3 loop is CASSHLSGLDEQFF. The CDR3 DNA reads TGCGCCAGCAGCCACCTTAGCGGGCTCGATGAGCAGTTCTTC.